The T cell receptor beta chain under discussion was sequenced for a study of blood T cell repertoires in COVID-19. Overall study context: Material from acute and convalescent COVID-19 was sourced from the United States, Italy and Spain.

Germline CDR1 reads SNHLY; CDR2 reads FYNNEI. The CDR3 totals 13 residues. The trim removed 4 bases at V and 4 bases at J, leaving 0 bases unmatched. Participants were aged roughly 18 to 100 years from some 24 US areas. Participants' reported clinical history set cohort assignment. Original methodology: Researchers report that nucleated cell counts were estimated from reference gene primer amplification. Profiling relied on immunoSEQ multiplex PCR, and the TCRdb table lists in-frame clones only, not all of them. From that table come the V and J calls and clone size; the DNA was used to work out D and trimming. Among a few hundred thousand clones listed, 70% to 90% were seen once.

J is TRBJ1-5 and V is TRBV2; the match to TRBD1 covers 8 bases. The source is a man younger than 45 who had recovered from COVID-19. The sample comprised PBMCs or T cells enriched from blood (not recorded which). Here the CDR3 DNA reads TGTGCCAGCAGTGGACAGGGGAATCAGCCCCAGCATTTT. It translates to CASSGQGNQPQHF. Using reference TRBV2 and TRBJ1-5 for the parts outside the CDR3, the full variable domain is EPEVTQTPSHQVTQMGQEVILRCVPISNHLYFYWYRQILGQKVEFLVSFYNNEISEKSEIFDDQFSVERPDGSNFTLKIRSTKLEDSAMYFCASSGQGNQPQHFGDGTRLSIL.